This is a list of T cell receptor beta chains from one sample in a study of T cell changes during pregnancy in multiple sclerosis. Sequencing was performed with immunoSEQ multiplex PCR; in TCRdb, only in-frame clones are kept and a portion is missing. The sample holds 67,000 or so clones, 92% seen once. The source was CD8+ T cells from peripheral blood mononuclear cells, collected in the third trimester of pregnancy. These receptors were obtained from a female donor in good health, enrolled as a control in a pregnancy study. CDR3s include the opening cysteine and the closing phenylalanine or tryptophan. For some rows the clone size is stated as once, few or many, or as a class when expanded; others skip it.

>.|TRBJ1-5|TRBV5-8
CASSLYGHREGQPQHF
>.|TRBJ2-1|TRBV6-5
CASSYPRQGDVNEQFF
>.|TRBJ1-2|TRBV9
CASRSGQYGYTF
>.|TRBJ1-5|TRBV2
CASSPPGNSRQPQHF
>.|TRBJ2-7|TRBV30
CAWRLRVSYEQYF
>.|TRBJ1-2|TRBV7-9
CASSLGSALTQGFYGYTF
>once|TRBJ2-7|TRBV4-3
CASSQDSGTRAYEQYF
>.|TRBJ1-5|TRBV9
CASSVEGGDNQPQHF
>.|TRBJ2-7|TRBV4-3
CASSQGGGQGYEQYF
>.|TRBJ1-3|TRBV7-9
CASSLVTGSGNTIYF
>.|TRBJ1-1|TRBV2
CASTWGDAFF
>.|TRBJ2-2|TRBV30
CAWSPRTGELFF
>.|TRBJ2-3|TRBV18
CASSTNPGQEWDTQYF
>.|TRBJ2-3|TRBV5-1
CASSLIGQGDSTDTQYF